Below, 4 T cell receptor beta chains from the same sample are listed, as sequenced in a study of molecular identifiers for immune sequencing clone quantification. Via MiXCR, TCRdb re-called the PCR reads, giving one row per CDR3 protein. The profile shows 40,000 to 45,000 distinct CDR3 sequences, 15% to 20% of them singletons. The sample comprised naive CD8+ T cells from blood, with Jurkat cell RNA spiked in. Described subset: FACS-sorted CD8+CD4-CCR7+CD45RA+ naive T cells. The receptors were sampled from a human donor in good health. Some libraries in this study had Jurkat cell RNA spiked in.

In regard to this clonotype: This clone may be a read error of a much larger clone one base away. The V gene is TRBV23-1, the J gene TRBJ1-4; TRBD1 matches at 10 bases. TRBV23-1 is labeled an ORF, and its function is uncertain. The CDR3 consists of 14 residues. The CDR3 is CAIREGQGNGKLFF. The CDR3 DNA reads as TGCGCCATCAGGGAGGGACAGGGGAATGGAAAACTGTTTTTT.

This clonotype has just a few counts. Just one base apart from a much larger clone, this may be a read error. The chain combines TRBV11-2 with TRBJ2-5; D not resolved. V lost 2 bases and J 5 bases, leaving 3 bases between the germline ends. In germline, CDR1 is SGHAT, CDR2 FQNNGV. The CDR3 has 11 amino acids. For the CDR3, the DNA is TGTGCCAGCAGCTTAATGGAGACCCAGTACTTC. This sequence encodes CASSLMETQYF.

This clonotype was detected many times. The chain recombines TRBV3-1 with TRBJ2-5; D call uncertain. The CDR3 is made up of 13 amino acids. Germline-derived CDR1 and CDR2 are LGHDT and YNNKEL (reference sequence). Trimming removed 7 bases from V and 0 bases from J, with 9 bases in between. CDR3 DNA: TGTGCCAGCACCAATTGGAACCAAGAGACCCAGTACTTC. The encoded protein is CASTNWNQETQYF.

This clonotype was detected only once. The rearrangement uses TRBV7-2 and TRBJ2-7, with 8 bases identical to TRBD1. The V gene end was trimmed by 3 bases and the J gene end by 5 bases; junction bases not matched to a gene: 6. Germline V CDR1 and CDR2: SGHTA, FQGNSA. CDR3 size: 14 residues. The chain's CDR3 is CASSFTTGAHEQYF. CDR3 coding DNA: TGTGCCAGCAGCTTTACGACAGGGGCCCACGAGCAGTACTTC.